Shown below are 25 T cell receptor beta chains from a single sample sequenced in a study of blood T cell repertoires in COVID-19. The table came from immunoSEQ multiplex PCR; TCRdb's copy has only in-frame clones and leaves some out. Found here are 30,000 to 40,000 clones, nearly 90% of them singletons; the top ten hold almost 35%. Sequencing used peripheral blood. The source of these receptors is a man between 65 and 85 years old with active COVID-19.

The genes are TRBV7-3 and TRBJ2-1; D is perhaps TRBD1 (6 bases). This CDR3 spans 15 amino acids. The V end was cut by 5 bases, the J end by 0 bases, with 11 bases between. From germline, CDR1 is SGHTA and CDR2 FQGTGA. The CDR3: CASSRTESSYNEQFF. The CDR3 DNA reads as TGTGCCAGCAGCAGGACAGAGAGCTCCTACAATGAGCAGTTCTTC.

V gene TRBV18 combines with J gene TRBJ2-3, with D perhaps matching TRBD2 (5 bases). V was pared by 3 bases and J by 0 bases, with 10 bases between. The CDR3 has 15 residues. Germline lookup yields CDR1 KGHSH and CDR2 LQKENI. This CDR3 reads CASSPSGLSTDTQYF. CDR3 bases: TGTGCCAGCTCACCCTCAGGACTTAGCACAGATACGCAGTATTTT. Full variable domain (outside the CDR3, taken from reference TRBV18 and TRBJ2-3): NAGVMQNPRHLVRRRGQEARLRCSPMKGHSHVYWYRQLPEEGLKFMVYLQKENIIDESGMPKERFSAEFPKEGPSILRIQQVVRGDSAAYFCASSPSGLSTDTQYFGPGTRLTVL.

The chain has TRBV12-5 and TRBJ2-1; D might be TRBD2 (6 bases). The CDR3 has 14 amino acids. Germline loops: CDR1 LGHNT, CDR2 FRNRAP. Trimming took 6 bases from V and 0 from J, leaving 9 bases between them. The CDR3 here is CASGDGSSYNEQFF. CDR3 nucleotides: TGTGCTAGTGGGGACGGGAGCTCCTACAATGAGCAGTTCTTC.

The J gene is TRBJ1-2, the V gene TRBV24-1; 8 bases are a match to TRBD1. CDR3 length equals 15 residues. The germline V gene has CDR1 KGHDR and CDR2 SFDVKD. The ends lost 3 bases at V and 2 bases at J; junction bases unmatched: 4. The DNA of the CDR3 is TGTGCCACCAGTGATCCACGGACAGGGAACTATGGCTACACCTTC. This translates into CATSDPRTGNYGYTF.

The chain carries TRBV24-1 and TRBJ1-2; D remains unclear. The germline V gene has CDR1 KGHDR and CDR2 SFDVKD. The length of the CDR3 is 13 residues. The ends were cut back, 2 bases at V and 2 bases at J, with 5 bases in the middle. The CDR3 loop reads CATSDSVNYGYTF. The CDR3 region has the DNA TGTGCCACCAGTGATTCAGTGAACTATGGCTACACCTTC.

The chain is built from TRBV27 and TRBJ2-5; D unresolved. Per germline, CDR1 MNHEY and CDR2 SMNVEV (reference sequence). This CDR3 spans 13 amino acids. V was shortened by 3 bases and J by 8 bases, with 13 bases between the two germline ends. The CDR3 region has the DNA TGTGCCAGCAGTTTCGGTTTTCCCATAACCCAGTACTTC. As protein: CASSFGFPITQYF.

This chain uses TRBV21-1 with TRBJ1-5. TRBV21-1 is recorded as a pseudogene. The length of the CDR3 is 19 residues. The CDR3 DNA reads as TGTGCCAGCAGAAGTAGGGACGCGGGGAGGCCTTATAGCAATCAGCCCCAGCATTTT. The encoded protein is CASRSRDAGRPYSNQPQHF.

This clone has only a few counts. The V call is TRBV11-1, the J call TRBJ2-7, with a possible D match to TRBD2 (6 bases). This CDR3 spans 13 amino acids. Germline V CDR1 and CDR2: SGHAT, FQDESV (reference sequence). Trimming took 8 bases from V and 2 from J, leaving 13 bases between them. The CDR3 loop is CASQGRRTYEQYF. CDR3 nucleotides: TGTGCCAGCCAAGGGAGGAGGACCTACGAGCAGTACTTC.

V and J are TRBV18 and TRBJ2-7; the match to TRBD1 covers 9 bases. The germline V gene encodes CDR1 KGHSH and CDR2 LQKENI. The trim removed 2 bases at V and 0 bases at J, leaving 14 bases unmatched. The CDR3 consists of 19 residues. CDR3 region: CASSPFDRGVKRGSYEQYF. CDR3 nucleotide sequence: TGTGCCAGCTCACCATTCGACAGGGGGGTAAAGAGGGGCTCCTACGAGCAGTACTTC.

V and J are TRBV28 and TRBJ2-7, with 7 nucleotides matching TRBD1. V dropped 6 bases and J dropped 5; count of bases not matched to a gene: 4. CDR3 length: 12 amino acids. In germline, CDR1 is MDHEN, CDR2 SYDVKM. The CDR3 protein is CASRATGDEQYF. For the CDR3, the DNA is TGTGCCAGCAGAGCCACAGGGGACGAGCAGTACTTC.

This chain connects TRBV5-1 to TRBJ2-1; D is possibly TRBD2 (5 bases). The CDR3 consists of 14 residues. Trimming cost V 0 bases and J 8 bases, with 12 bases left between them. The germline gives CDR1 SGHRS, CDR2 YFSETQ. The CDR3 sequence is CASSLERGMDEQFF. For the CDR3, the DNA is TGCGCCAGCAGCTTGGAAAGAGGGATGGATGAGCAGTTCTTC.

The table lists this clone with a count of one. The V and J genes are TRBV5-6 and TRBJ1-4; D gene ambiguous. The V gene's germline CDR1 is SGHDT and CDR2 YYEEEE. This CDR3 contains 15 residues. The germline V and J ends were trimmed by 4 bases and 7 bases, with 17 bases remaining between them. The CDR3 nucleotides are TGTGCCAGCAGCCTGGTTGGATCCTCGGGTGAAAAACTGTTTTTT. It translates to CASSLVGSSGEKLFF.

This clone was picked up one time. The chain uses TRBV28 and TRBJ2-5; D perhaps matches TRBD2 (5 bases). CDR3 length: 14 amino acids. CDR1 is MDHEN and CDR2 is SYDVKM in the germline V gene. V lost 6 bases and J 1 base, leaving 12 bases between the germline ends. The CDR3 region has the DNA TGTGCCAGCAGCCCATCCCGGGGCCAAGAGACCCAGTACTTC. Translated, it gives CASSPSRGQETQYF.

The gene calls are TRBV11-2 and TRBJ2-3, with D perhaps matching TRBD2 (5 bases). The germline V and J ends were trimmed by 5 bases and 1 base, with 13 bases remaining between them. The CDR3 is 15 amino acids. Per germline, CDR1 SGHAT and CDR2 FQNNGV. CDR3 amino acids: CASSPSPGGTDTQYF. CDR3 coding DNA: TGTGCCAGCAGCCCCTCCCCCGGGGGCACAGATACGCAGTATTTT.

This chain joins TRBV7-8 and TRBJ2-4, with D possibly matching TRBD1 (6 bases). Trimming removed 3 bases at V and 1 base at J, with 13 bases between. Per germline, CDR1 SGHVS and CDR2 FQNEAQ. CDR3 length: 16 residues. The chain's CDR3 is CASSFTGPTAKNIQYF. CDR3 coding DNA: TGTGCCAGCAGCTTCACAGGGCCTACGGCCAAAAACATTCAGTACTTC.

The DNA for the CDR3 is TGCGCCAGCAGCTCCAGAACTAGCGCGAGCTCCTACAATGAGCAGTTCTTC. As protein: CASSSRTSASSYNEQFF. This chain uses TRBV5-1 with TRBJ2-1, with TRBD2 identical over 7 bases. V lost 3 bases, J lost 0 bases, and 9 bases stayed unmatched. The CDR3 covers 17 residues. CDR1 SGHRS and CDR2 YFSETQ come from the germline V gene. The whole variable domain, filled in from reference TRBV5-1 and TRBJ2-1, reads KAGVTQTPRYLIKTRGQQVTLSCSPISGHRSVSWYQQTPGQGLQFLFEYFSETQRNKGNFPGRFSGRQFSNSRSEMNVSTLELGDSALYLCASSSRTSASSYNEQFFGPGTRLTVL.

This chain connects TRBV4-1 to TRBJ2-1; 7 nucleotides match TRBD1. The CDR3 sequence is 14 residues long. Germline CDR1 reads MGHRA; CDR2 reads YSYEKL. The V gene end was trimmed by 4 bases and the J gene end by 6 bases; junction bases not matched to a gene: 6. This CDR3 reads CASSLLQGSNEQFF. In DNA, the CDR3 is TGCGCCAGCAGCCTCTTACAGGGGAGCAATGAGCAGTTCTTC.

The CDR3 region has the DNA TGTGCCAGCAGTGATCGGCAGGGGGCCTACAATGAGCAGTTCTTC. Translation gives CASSDRQGAYNEQFF. The rearrangement uses TRBV6-4 and TRBJ2-1; 7 bases agree with TRBD1. The germline gives CDR1 MRHNA, CDR2 SNTAGT. V lost 3 bases and J lost 2; bases outside the gene matches: 4. The CDR3 length is 15 residues.

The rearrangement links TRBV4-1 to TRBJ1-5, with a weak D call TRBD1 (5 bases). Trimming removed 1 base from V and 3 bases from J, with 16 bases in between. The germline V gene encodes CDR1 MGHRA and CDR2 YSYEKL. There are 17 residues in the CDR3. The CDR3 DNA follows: TGCGCCAGCAGCCAAGCTTGGTCGAGACAGACCAATCAGCCCCAGCATTTT. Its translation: CASSQAWSRQTNQPQHF.

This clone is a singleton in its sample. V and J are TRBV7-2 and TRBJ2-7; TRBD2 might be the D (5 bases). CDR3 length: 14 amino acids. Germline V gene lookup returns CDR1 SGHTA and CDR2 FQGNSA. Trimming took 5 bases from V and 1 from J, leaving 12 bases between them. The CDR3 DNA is TGTGCCAGCAGCCCTCCGCCGGGGTCCTACGAGCAGTACTTC. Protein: CASSPPPGSYEQYF.

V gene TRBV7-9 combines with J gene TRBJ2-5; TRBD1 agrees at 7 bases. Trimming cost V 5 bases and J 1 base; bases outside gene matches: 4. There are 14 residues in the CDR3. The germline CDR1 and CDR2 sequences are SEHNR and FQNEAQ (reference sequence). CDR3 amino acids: CASSPGQIQETQYF. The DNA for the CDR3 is TGTGCCAGCAGCCCGGGACAGATCCAAGAGACCCAGTACTTC.

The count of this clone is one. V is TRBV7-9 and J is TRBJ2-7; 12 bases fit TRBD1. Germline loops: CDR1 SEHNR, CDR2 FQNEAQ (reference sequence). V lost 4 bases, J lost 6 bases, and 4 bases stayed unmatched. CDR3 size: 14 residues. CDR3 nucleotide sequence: TGTGCCAGCAGCTGGGGACAGGGGGCGTTCGAGCAGTACTTC. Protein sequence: CASSWGQGAFEQYF.

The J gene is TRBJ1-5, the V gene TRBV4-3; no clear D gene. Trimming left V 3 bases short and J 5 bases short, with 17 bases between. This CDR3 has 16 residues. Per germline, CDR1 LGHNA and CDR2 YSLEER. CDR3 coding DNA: TGCGCCAGCAGCCACGATCTAGGACTGCCGTATCAGCCCCAGCATTTT. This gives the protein CASSHDLGLPYQPQHF.

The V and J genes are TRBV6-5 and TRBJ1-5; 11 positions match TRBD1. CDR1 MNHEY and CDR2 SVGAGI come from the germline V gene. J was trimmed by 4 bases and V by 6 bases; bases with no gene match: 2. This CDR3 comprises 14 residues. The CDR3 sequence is CASRGTGGNQPQHF. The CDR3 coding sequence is TGTGCCAGCAGAGGGACAGGGGGAAATCAGCCCCAGCATTTT.

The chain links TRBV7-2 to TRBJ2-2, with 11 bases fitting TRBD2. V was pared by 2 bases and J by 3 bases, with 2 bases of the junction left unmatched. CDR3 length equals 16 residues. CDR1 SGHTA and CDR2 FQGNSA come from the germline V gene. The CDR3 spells CASSLLAGGYTGELFF. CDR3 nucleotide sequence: TGTGCCAGCAGCTTACTAGCGGGGGGCTACACCGGGGAGCTGTTTTTT.